This section outlines one T cell receptor (beta chain) sequence together with its context. Trimming removed 3 bases at V and 2 bases at J, with 22 bases between. Germline V gene lookup returns CDR1 LNHDA and CDR2 SQIVND (reference sequence). The CDR3 contains 19 residues. The entry originates in a study of blood T cell repertoires in COVID-19. Study in general: The study drew acute and convalescent COVID-19 samples from the United States, Italy and Spain. PBMCs, B-cell-depleted T cells, or T cells were the source of the cDNA or gDNA that made up the material.

In the authors' methods: Estimation of nucleated cell counts relied on the amplification of reference gene primers. This table comes from immunoSEQ multiplex PCR, and its TCRdb copy is limited to in-frame clones, with some not included. V and J calls and clone size follow that table, whereas D and trimming were derived from the DNA. The sample holds a few hundred thousand clones; around 85% are singletons and the top ten take about 2.2%. The specimen was peripheral blood. The V gene is TRBV19, the J gene TRBJ1-4; D is unclear. This receptor was taken from a woman aged 25 to 39 who had recovered from COVID-19. CDR3 amino acids: CASSMGNVLEGVTNEKLFF. Written as DNA, the CDR3 is TGTGCCAGTAGTATGGGGAACGTCTTGGAGGGAGTGACTAATGAAAAACTGTTTTTT.